Only a few counts were recorded for the clone carrying this T cell receptor beta chain. Its antigen is unidentified. This sample stems from a study of yellow fever vaccine responses in identical twins. Each CDR3 protein gets one entry after TCRdb re-called the RT-PCR reads with MiXCR. The table has under 20,000 distinct CDR3 sequences, approximately 70% seen once; the top ten hold roughly 2.7%. Study outcomes and limitations: Twins reportedly had a vaccine T cell response that seemed partly convergent, partly personalized.

The germline V gene has CDR1 SGHRS and CDR2 YFSETQ. V shed 4 bases and J 6 bases; nucleotides not matched to a gene: 17. The CDR3 is made up of 18 amino acids. This material consisted of T cells from blood (PBMCs), unsorted or a sorted subset (not recorded which), taken before or after yellow fever vaccination (not recorded which). This chain joins TRBV5-1 and TRBJ2-2; TRBD2 matches at 8 bases. This TCR derives from a young woman who received the yellow fever vaccine. The CDR3 DNA reads TGCGCCAGCAGCCCCGCGCCGGTAATGGCGGGAGGTTCCGGGGAGCTGTTTTTT. Translating gives CASSPAPVMAGGSGELFF.